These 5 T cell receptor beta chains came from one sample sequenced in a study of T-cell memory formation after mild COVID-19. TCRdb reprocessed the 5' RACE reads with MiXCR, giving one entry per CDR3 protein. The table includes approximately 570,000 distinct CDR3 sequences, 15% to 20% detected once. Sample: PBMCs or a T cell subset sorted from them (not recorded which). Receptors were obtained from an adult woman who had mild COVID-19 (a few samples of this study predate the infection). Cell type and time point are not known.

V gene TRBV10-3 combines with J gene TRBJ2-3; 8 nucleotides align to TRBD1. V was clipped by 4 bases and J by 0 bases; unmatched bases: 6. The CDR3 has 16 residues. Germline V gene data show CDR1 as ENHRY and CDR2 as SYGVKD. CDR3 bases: TGTGCCATCAGTGGAGGACAGGGTGGGAGCACAGATACGCAGTATTTT. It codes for CAISGGQGGSTDTQYF.

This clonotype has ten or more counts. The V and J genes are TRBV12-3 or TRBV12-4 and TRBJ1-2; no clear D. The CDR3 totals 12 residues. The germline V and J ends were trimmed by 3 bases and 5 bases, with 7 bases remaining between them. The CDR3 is CASSLRPYGYTF. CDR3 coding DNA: TGTGCCAGCAGTTTGAGACCGTATGGCTACACCTTC.

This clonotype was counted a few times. The CDR3 loop reads CASSRTSGGSSPDTQYF. Here the CDR3 DNA reads TGTGCCAGCAGCCGCACTAGCGGGGGTAGCTCCCCAGATACGCAGTATTTT. The rearrangement joins TRBV5-4 to TRBJ2-3; 11 nucleotides align to TRBD2. V lost 4 bases, J lost 4 bases, and 11 bases stayed unmatched. Per germline, CDR1 SGHNT and CDR2 YYREEE (reference sequence). The CDR3 extends over 17 amino acids.

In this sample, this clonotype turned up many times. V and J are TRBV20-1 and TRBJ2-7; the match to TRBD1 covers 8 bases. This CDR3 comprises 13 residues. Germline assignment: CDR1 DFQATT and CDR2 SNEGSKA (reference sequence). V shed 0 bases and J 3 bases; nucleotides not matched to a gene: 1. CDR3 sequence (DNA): TGCAGTGCTAGAGAACAGGGGGTCTACGAGCAGTACTTC. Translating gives CSAREQGVYEQYF.

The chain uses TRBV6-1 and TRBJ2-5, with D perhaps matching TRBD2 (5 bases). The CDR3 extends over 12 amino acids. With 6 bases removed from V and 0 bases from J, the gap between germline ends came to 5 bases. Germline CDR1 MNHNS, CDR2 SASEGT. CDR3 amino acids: CASRGDQETQYF. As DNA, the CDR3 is TGTGCCAGCAGGGGAGACCAAGAGACCCAGTACTTC.